This TCR beta chain was sequenced in a study of glioma-infiltrating T cells. Study-wide results and caveats: CDR3 overlap between tissue and blood was very small.

By share, this clonotype ranks as large. The antigen is unknown. CDR3 length: 14 residues. Germline V gene data show CDR1 as MDHEN and CDR2 as SYDVKM. The ends were cut back, 7 bases at V and 5 bases at J, with 15 bases in the middle. Using RNA template, CDR3s of TCR alpha and beta were amplified with iRepertoire arm-PCR. In TCRdb, the multiplex PCR reads were re-called with MiXCR into one record per CDR3 protein. The repertoire holds more than 9,000 distinct CDR3 sequences, with about three fifths as singletons. The chain carries TRBV28 and TRBJ1-5; maybe TRBD1 (5 bases). The sequence derives from a human donor with low-grade glioma or glioblastoma, undergoing nonglioma brain surgery, or in good health (not recorded which). The sequenced material came from glioma tissue, nonneoplastic brain tissue, or PBMCs (not recorded which). The CDR3 protein is CASTSPRGHQPQHF. The CDR3 nucleotides read TGTGCCAGCACCTCTCCCCGGGGACATCAGCCCCAGCATTTT.